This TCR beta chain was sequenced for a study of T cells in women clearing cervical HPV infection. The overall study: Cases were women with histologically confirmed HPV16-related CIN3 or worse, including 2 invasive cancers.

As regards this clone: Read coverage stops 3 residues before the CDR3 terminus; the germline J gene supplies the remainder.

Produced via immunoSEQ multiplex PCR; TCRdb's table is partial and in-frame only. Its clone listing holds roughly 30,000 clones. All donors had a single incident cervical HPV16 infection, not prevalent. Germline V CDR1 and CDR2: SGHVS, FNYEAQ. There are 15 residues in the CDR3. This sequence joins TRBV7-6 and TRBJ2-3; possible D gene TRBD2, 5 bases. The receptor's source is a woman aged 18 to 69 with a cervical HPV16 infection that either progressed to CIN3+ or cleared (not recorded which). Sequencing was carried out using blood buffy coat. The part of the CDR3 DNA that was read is TGTGCCAGCAGCCCGGCCGGAGGCGGCAATCAGCCG. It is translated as CASSPAGGGNQP. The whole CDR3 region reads CASSPAGGGNQPQYF.